The T cell receptor (beta chain) described here comes from a study of cytomegalovirus exposure and HLA in healthy donors. CDR1 and CDR2 (germline): KGHSH, LQKENI. The V end lost 2 bases, the J end lost 7 bases, and 11 bases lay between the germline ends. The CDR3 loop spans 13 amino acids. A remark on this clone: Antigen: not known.

General observations from the study: Cytomegalovirus-associated TCR beta chains were listed, numbering some 170. In an earlier analysis, in several hundred donors, most V segments appeared productive either ~87% or ~30% of the time. V- and J-gene trimming in TCR beta was tied to a missense DCLRE1C variant by an analysis performed later.

60 Vbeta and 13 Jbeta primers were used in PCR. Sequenced by immunoSEQ multiplex PCR; TCRdb stores in-frame clones only, minus some. The repertoire includes about 200,000 clones, approximately 78% of them detected once, and 5.5% to 7.5% sits in the top ten. The chain couples TRBV18 to TRBJ1-1, with D uncertain. The sample was PBMCs. The receptor's source is a woman aged 45-65 years in good health and CMV-seropositive. The chain's CDR3 is CASSPSQLVEAFF. The CDR3 DNA reads as TGTGCCAGCTCACCAAGCCAATTGGTTGAAGCTTTCTTT.